Following are 12 T cell receptor beta chains from one sample sequenced in a study of shared clonotypes between healthy human individuals. The method was immunoSEQ multiplex PCR; TCRdb's version includes in-frame clones alone and lacks a portion of them. The sample holds around 100,000 clones, just over 65% seen once. Input material: memory CD8+ T cells sorted from blood. Sample subset: CD45RO+ cells pooled with CCR7-negative TemRA cells. Every receptor here comes from a woman aged 30 to 39 in good health.

The V call is TRBV11-2, the J call TRBJ2-7; D is perhaps TRBD1 (7 bases). Trimming stripped 6 bases from V and 0 bases from J, with 18 bases between. The germline V gene has CDR1 SGHAT and CDR2 FQNNGV. This CDR3 is 16 amino acids long. The CDR3 loop is CASSYGGQTYSYEQYF. CDR3 sequence (DNA): TGTGCCAGCAGTTACGGGGGACAGACCTACTCCTACGAGCAGTACTTC. The full variable domain, its missing parts supplied by reference TRBV11-2 and TRBJ2-7, is EAGVAQSPRYKIIEKRQSVAFWCNPISGHATLYWYQQILGQGPKLLIQFQNNGVVDDSQLPKDRFSAERLKGVDSTLKIQPAKLEDSAVYLCASSYGGQTYSYEQYFGPGTRLTVT.

V and J are TRBV29-1 and TRBJ2-2, with TRBD1 identical over 8 bases. The V and J ends lost 3 bases and 1 base, in that order; junction bases with no gene match: 1. Germline-derived CDR1 and CDR2 are SQVTM and ANQGSEA. This CDR3 is built from 14 residues. The CDR3 here is CSVDRGLNTGELFF. In DNA form, the CDR3 reads TGCAGCGTTGACAGGGGGCTGAACACCGGGGAGCTGTTTTTT.

The V gene is TRBV29-1, the J gene TRBJ2-1; possible D gene TRBD1, 6 bases. Germline V gene lookup returns CDR1 SQVTM and CDR2 ANQGSEA. V was trimmed by 2 bases and J by 5 bases, leaving 10 bases between them. The CDR3 has 13 amino acids. CDR3 nucleotide sequence: TGCAGCGTTGAAACAGGGATAGACAATGAGCAGTTCTTC. Its protein is CSVETGIDNEQFF.

The chain carries TRBV4-1 and TRBJ1-4; the match to TRBD1 covers 9 bases. The V segment lost 2 bases and the J segment 7 bases; nucleotides outside the gene matches: 14. Germline lookup yields CDR1 MGHRA and CDR2 YSYEKL. The CDR3 contains 18 residues. CDR3 bases: TGCGCCAGCAGCCAATCCCCCTTCTACAGGGGGCCGGGTGAAAAACTGTTTTTT. Amino acids: CASSQSPFYRGPGEKLFF.

The rearrangement uses TRBV6-4 and TRBJ1-1; D is unresolved. The CDR3 extends over 12 amino acids. V lost 0 bases to trimming and J lost 8 bases, with 7 bases between them. CDR1 MRHNA and CDR2 SNTAGT come from the germline V gene. CDR3 sequence reads: CASSDSSGEAFF. As DNA, the CDR3 is TGTGCCAGCAGTGACTCATCCGGGGAAGCTTTCTTT.

This chain links TRBV10-3 with TRBJ2-7, with no clear D. Deletions cut 7 bases from V and 2 bases from J, with 18 bases between. The CDR3 extends over 15 amino acids. The V gene's germline CDR1 is ENHRY and CDR2 SYGVKD. The CDR3 DNA sequence: TGTGCCATCACTCAGCAGACGGAGAATCCCTACGAGCAGTACTTC. This translates into CAITQQTENPYEQYF.

The rearrangement links TRBV9 to TRBJ1-1, with D unresolved. V was trimmed by 4 bases and J by 4 bases, leaving 11 bases between them. Germline-derived CDR1 and CDR2 are SGDLS and YYNGEE. The CDR3 loop spans 13 amino acids. The CDR3 loop reads CASSSMGGTEAFF. The CDR3 bases are TGTGCCAGCAGCTCTATGGGAGGCACTGAAGCTTTCTTT. The whole variable domain, filled in from reference TRBV9 and TRBJ1-1, reads DSGVTQTPKHLITATGQRVTLRCSPRSGDLSVYWYQQSLDQGLQFLIQYYNGEERAKGNILERFSAQQFPDLHSELNLSSLELGDSALYFCASSSMGGTEAFFGQGTRLTVV.

The CDR3 loop reads CATSQESGGPYEQYF. In DNA, the CDR3 is TGTGCCACCAGCCAAGAATCGGGCGGGCCCTACGAGCAGTACTTC. This sequence joins TRBV15 and TRBJ2-7, with D possibly matching TRBD2 (5 bases). Germline CDR1 reads LNHNV; CDR2 reads YYDKDF (reference sequence). The CDR3 runs to 15 residues. Trimming pared 5 bases from V and 2 bases from J, leaving 16 bases between. The variable domain in full, completed from reference TRBV15 and TRBJ2-7, reads DAMVIQNPRYQVTQFGKPVTLSCSQTLNHNVMYWYQQKSSQAPKLLFHYYDKDFNNEADTPDNFQSRRPNTSFCFLDIRSPGLGDTAMYLCATSQESGGPYEQYFGPGTRLTVT.

The chain has TRBV6-6 and TRBJ2-1; D perhaps matches TRBD2 (5 bases). CDR3 length equals 15 residues. V lost 6 bases and J lost 9, with 21 bases in between. Germline lookup yields CDR1 MNHNY and CDR2 SVGAGI (reference sequence). The CDR3 sequence: CASSLNSPSFGEQFF. CDR3 sequence (DNA): TGTGCCAGCAGCCTTAACTCCCCTAGCTTCGGTGAGCAGTTCTTC.

The rearrangement joins TRBV30 to TRBJ1-5; no firm D call. The CDR3 has 16 residues. Germline values: CDR1 GTSNPN, CDR2 SVGIG (reference sequence). V was cut by 0 bases and J by 0 bases, with 12 bases left in between. DNA for the CDR3: TGTGCCTGGAGTGTAACGGCCGTCGGTAGCAATCAGCCCCAGCATTTT. Its protein product is CAWSVTAVGSNQPQHF.

Comment on this clone: This sequence is one base from a far larger clone and is likely a read error. Other DNA sequences in this sample translate to the same CDR3. This rearrangement joins TRBV7-2 to TRBJ1-2, with 8 nucleotides matching TRBD1. CDR1 and CDR2 from the germline V gene are SGHTA and FQGNSA. Losses at the gene ends were 1 base for V and 6 bases for J; bases not matched to a gene: 1. The CDR3 contains 13 residues. In DNA, the CDR3 is TGTGCCAGCAGCTTAGGGACAGGGAATGGCTACACCTTC. Translation: CASSLGTGNGYTF.

This clone was recorded only once. This chain joins TRBV18 and TRBJ1-2, with D tentatively TRBD1 (6 bases). This CDR3 is built from 15 residues. V lost 4 bases and J lost 0, with 12 bases in between. Germline CDR1 is KGHSH and CDR2 is LQKENI. CDR3 DNA sequence: TGTGCCAGCTCACTAGCCGGGACAACTAACTATGGCTACACCTTC. Its translation is CASSLAGTTNYGYTF. Drawing the rest from reference TRBV18 and TRBJ1-2, the complete variable domain is NAGVMQNPRHLVRRRGQEARLRCSPMKGHSHVYWYRQLPEEGLKFMVYLQKENIIDESGMPKERFSAEFPKEGPSILRIQQVVRGDSAAYFCASSLAGTTNYGYTFGSGTRLTVV.